The 26 T cell receptor beta chains below were found in one sample sequenced in a study of cytomegalovirus exposure and HLA in healthy donors. Primers included in the PCR were 60 Vbeta and 13 Jbeta primers. Some clones are missing from TCRdb's copy, which holds only in-frame ones; the method was immunoSEQ multiplex PCR. Listed are roughly 120,000 clones; 2% to 2.5% falls within the top ten. The specimen sequenced was PBMCs. Receptor source: a man between 35 and 55 years old in good health and CMV-seronegative.

The CDR3 loop reads CASSKDRGTDTQYF. In DNA form, the CDR3 reads TGCGCCAGCAGCAAAGACAGGGGGACAGATACGCAGTATTTT. The chain employs TRBV5-1 and TRBJ2-3; 9 bases line up with TRBD1. The CDR3 runs 14 residues. Germline V CDR1 and CDR2: SGHRS, YFSETQ. V shed 4 bases and J 3 bases; nucleotides not matched to a gene: 3.

The V gene is TRBV5-4, the J gene TRBJ2-2, with 11 bases aligning to TRBD2. The CDR3 is made up of 18 amino acids. V shed 4 bases and J 4 bases; nucleotides not matched to a gene: 12. Germline CDR1 is SGHNT and CDR2 is YYREEE (reference sequence). CDR3 nucleotide sequence: TGTGCCAGCAGCCCGGTCGGCCTAGCGGGAGGTGGCACCGGGGAGCTGTTTTTT. Translation gives CASSPVGLAGGGTGELFF.

The chain joins TRBV11-2 to TRBJ2-1; 8 bases agree with TRBD2. This CDR3 contains 17 residues. V lost 4 bases to trimming and J lost 2 bases; unmatched junction nucleotides: 10. CDR1 SGHAT and CDR2 FQNNGV come from the germline V gene. CDR3 in amino acids: CASSSPHTSGPYNEQFF. The CDR3 DNA reads TGTGCCAGCAGCTCGCCCCACACTAGCGGCCCCTACAATGAGCAGTTCTTC. Based on the CDR3 plus reference TRBV11-2 and TRBJ2-1, the full variable domain is EAGVAQSPRYKIIEKRQSVAFWCNPISGHATLYWYQQILGQGPKLLIQFQNNGVVDDSQLPKDRFSAERLKGVDSTLKIQPAKLEDSAVYLCASSSPHTSGPYNEQFFGPGTRLTVL.

This chain connects TRBV2 to TRBJ2-7; TRBD2 matches 9 bases. CDR3 length equals 15 residues. Per germline, CDR1 SNHLY and CDR2 FYNNEI. V shed 5 bases and J 4 bases; nucleotides not matched to a gene: 9. CDR3 in amino acids: CASSYRSGRGYEQYF. The CDR3 DNA reads TGTGCCAGCAGTTACCGTAGCGGGAGAGGGTACGAGCAGTACTTC.

This rearrangement joins TRBV5-4 to TRBJ2-5; 7 nucleotides match TRBD2. CDR1 and CDR2 (germline): SGHNT, YYREEE (reference sequence). J gave up 0 bases and V 9 bases, and 8 bases lay outside the gene matches. The CDR3 contains 14 residues. The CDR3: CATHTGTNQETQYF. CDR3 nucleotide sequence: TGTGCCACCCATACCGGGACTAACCAAGAGACCCAGTACTTC.

This chain uses TRBV9 with TRBJ2-7; TRBD2 is a possible D gene (6 bases). Trimming took off 3 bases at V and 2 bases at J, with 12 bases between the two ends. Germline loops: CDR1 SGDLS, CDR2 YYNGEE. The CDR3 runs 14 residues. CDR3 sequence reads: CASSAGVSTYEQYF. DNA of the CDR3: TGTGCCAGCAGCGCGGGGGTCAGTACCTACGAGCAGTACTTC.

The rearrangement joins TRBV7-6 to TRBJ2-7, with a tentative D call TRBD1 (6 bases). Germline V CDR1 and CDR2: SGHVS, FNYEAQ. The CDR3 runs 14 residues. The V end was cut by 5 bases, the J end by 3 bases, with 14 bases between. The CDR3 sequence: CASSRRGQIYEQYF. DNA for the CDR3: TGTGCCAGCAGCCGAAGGGGACAAATCTACGAGCAGTACTTC.

The chain combines TRBV5-6 with TRBJ1-1; TRBD1 might be the D (6 bases). Germline V lookup: CDR1 SGHDT, CDR2 YYEEEE. The CDR3 extends over 14 amino acids. The V end lost 2 bases, the J end lost 5 bases, and 13 bases lay between the germline ends. The CDR3 loop is CASSFVRGRTEAFF. Written as DNA, the CDR3 is TGTGCCAGCAGCTTCGTCAGGGGAAGGACTGAAGCTTTCTTT. Based on the CDR3 plus reference TRBV5-6 and TRBJ1-1, the full variable domain is DAGVTQSPTHLIKTRGQQVTLRCSPKSGHDTVSWYQQALGQGPQFIFQYYEEEERQRGNFPDRFSGHQFPNYSSELNVNALLLGDSALYLCASSFVRGRTEAFFGQGTRLTVV.

The J gene is TRBJ1-3, the V gene TRBV10-3; TRBD1 agrees at 10 bases. With 8 bases clipped from V and 4 bases from J, the junction kept 5 bases outside the gene matches. Germline values: CDR1 ENHRY, CDR2 SYGVKD. This CDR3 comprises 14 residues. CDR3 sequence: CAIAGTGVGNTIYF. CDR3 DNA sequence: TGTGCCATCGCCGGGACAGGGGTCGGAAACACCATATATTTT.

V gene TRBV2 combines with J gene TRBJ1-1, with D possibly TRBD1 on 5 matching bases. CDR3 length: 14 amino acids. V was shortened by 2 bases and J by 0 bases, with 7 bases between the two germline ends. CDR1 and CDR2 from the germline V gene are SNHLY and FYNNEI. CDR3 bases: TGTGCCAGCAGTGAACGACAGCTGAACACTGAAGCTTTCTTT. Protein product: CASSERQLNTEAFF.

V usage is TRBV9 and J usage is TRBJ2-3; a weak D match, TRBD2 (7 bases). The V gene's germline CDR1 is SGDLS and CDR2 YYNGEE. With 0 bases removed from V and 2 bases from J, the gap between germline ends came to 10 bases. This CDR3 has 15 amino acids. CDR3 protein: CASSVGGGTTDTQYF. DNA of the CDR3: TGTGCCAGCAGCGTAGGGGGGGGCACCACAGATACGCAGTATTTT.

The chain joins TRBV7-2 to TRBJ1-1; D is possibly TRBD1 (5 bases). Germline V gives CDR1 SGHTA, CDR2 FQGNSA. V lost 3 bases to trimming and J lost 1 base, with 9 bases between them. The CDR3 covers 14 residues. The CDR3 sequence: CASSLYRRNTEAFF. The CDR3, as DNA: TGTGCCAGCAGCTTGTACAGGCGGAACACTGAAGCTTTCTTT.

The chain employs TRBV5-4 and TRBJ1-2, with D possibly TRBD1 on 5 matching bases. Trimming removed 10 bases from V and 0 bases from J, with 13 bases in between. Germline assignment: CDR1 SGHNT and CDR2 YYREEE (reference sequence). The length of the CDR3 is 13 residues. This CDR3 reads CASGGSSNYGYTF. The CDR3 region has the DNA TGTGCCTCGGGGGGGTCTTCTAACTATGGCTACACCTTC.

The chain recombines TRBV30 with TRBJ1-5; tentatively, D is TRBD1 (5 bases). Per the germline V gene, CDR1 is GTSNPN and CDR2 is SVGIG (reference sequence). The length of the CDR3 is 13 residues. V was pared by 6 bases and J by 2 bases, with 11 bases between. The DNA of the CDR3 is TGTGCCTGTTCGGGGGGGGGCAATCAGCCCCAGCATTTT. Translating gives CACSGGGNQPQHF.

This chain connects TRBV6-4 to TRBJ1-2, with 10 bases matching TRBD1. The CDR3 is 14 residues long. Germline V gene lookup returns CDR1 MRHNA and CDR2 SNTAGT. After removal of 3 bases from V and 7 bases from J, the junction contained 5 bases not matched to a gene. Here the CDR3 DNA reads TGTGCCAGCAGTGAGTCGGGACAGGGGACTGGCTACACCTTC. Protein sequence: CASSESGQGTGYTF.

The genes are TRBV2 and TRBJ1-1; maybe TRBD1 (6 bases). V gave up 1 base and J gave up 5 bases, with 17 bases separating them. Germline V gene sequence: CDR1 SNHLY, CDR2 FYNNEI. The CDR3 consists of 16 residues. Here the CDR3 reads CASSEGAGAMWTEAFF. The CDR3 nucleotides read TGTGCCAGCAGTGAAGGGGCAGGGGCGATGTGGACTGAAGCTTTCTTT.

Here the CDR3 DNA reads TGTGCCAGCAGCTTAGAGGGGAGGAATCAGCCCCAGCATTTT. Translated: CASSLEGRNQPQHF. The chain is built from TRBV7-2 and TRBJ1-5; D possibly corresponds to TRBD1 (5 bases). CDR1 and CDR2 (germline): SGHTA, FQGNSA. V lost 1 base and J 4 bases, leaving 8 bases between the germline ends. CDR3 length equals 14 residues.

The genes are TRBV29-1 and TRBJ2-3; maybe TRBD2 (5 bases). The CDR3 consists of 15 residues. Germline-derived CDR1 and CDR2 are SQVTM and ANQGSEA. Deletions cut 0 bases from V and 5 bases from J, with 15 bases between. CDR3 amino acids: CSVEDRTRVLDTQYF. As DNA, the CDR3 is TGCAGCGTTGAAGATCGCACTAGAGTTTTAGATACGCAGTATTTT.

V is TRBV11-3 and J is TRBJ2-3; maybe TRBD1 (6 bases). Trimming removed 5 bases at V and 2 bases at J, with 11 bases between. The CDR3 runs 14 residues. The V gene's germline CDR1 is SGHNT and CDR2 YENEEA. The CDR3 region is CASSLGQITDTQYF. The CDR3 region has the DNA TGTGCCAGCAGCCTAGGACAGATCACAGATACGCAGTATTTT.

J is TRBJ1-1 and V is TRBV27; maybe TRBD1 (5 bases). This CDR3 contains 15 residues. Germline V CDR1 and CDR2: MNHEY, SMNVEV (reference sequence). The V gene lost 4 bases and the J gene lost 0 bases, with 12 bases spanning the gap. CDR3 sequence: CASSWGLPMNTEAFF. CDR3 bases: TGTGCCAGCAGTTGGGGACTCCCGATGAACACTGAAGCTTTCTTT.

The CDR3 nucleotides read TGCGCCAGCAGCTTGGGCCTCAGGGTGGACGAGCAGTACTTC. It yields the protein CASSLGLRVDEQYF. The V and J genes are TRBV5-1 and TRBJ2-7; D perhaps matches TRBD1 (5 bases). V lost 0 bases, J lost 5 bases, and 12 bases lay in between. Germline CDR1 is SGHRS and CDR2 is YFSETQ. This CDR3 contains 14 residues.

The V call is TRBV7-2, the J call TRBJ1-2, with D unresolved. The germline V gene encodes CDR1 SGHTA and CDR2 FQGNSA. The CDR3 has 13 amino acids. The V end lost 1 base, the J end lost 2 bases, and 5 bases lay between the germline ends. CDR3 sequence: CASSLEENYGYTF. CDR3 DNA sequence: TGTGCCAGCAGCTTAGAGGAGAACTATGGCTACACCTTC.

V is TRBV5-6 and J is TRBJ2-7; 8 bases line up with TRBD1. The CDR3 sequence is 15 residues long. After removal of 4 bases from V and 4 bases from J, the junction contained 10 bases not matched to a gene. CDR1 is SGHDT, CDR2 YYEEEE, per germline. The CDR3 reads CASSGLGQGAYEQYF. CDR3 sequence (DNA): TGTGCCAGCAGCGGACTGGGGCAGGGGGCATACGAGCAGTACTTC.

The V call is TRBV30, the J call TRBJ1-5; 12 bases agree with TRBD1. This CDR3 is 15 amino acids long. Germline trimming cut 1 base from V and 6 bases from J; bases unmatched to any gene: 4. From germline, CDR1 is GTSNPN and CDR2 SVGIG (reference sequence). The CDR3 coding sequence is TGTGCCTGGAGTGACGGGACAGGGGGCTTTCAGCCCCAGCATTTT. Translated, it gives CAWSDGTGGFQPQHF.

The gene calls are TRBV7-8 and TRBJ1-2, with 9 bases identical to TRBD1. Germline V gene sequence: CDR1 SGHVS, CDR2 FQNEAQ. The CDR3 is 18 amino acids. With V trimmed by 5 bases and J by 5 bases, 18 bases remained unmatched. DNA of the CDR3: TGTGCCAGCAGCCCAACCCCGGGACAGGGAATTTTACATTATGGCTACACCTTC. Amino acid sequence: CASSPTPGQGILHYGYTF. Based on the CDR3 plus reference TRBV7-8 and TRBJ1-2, the full variable domain is GAGVSQSPRYKVAKRGQDVALRCDPISGHVSLFWYQQALGQGPEFLTYFQNEAQLDKSGLPSDRFFAERPEGSVSTLKIQRTQQEDSAVYLCASSPTPGQGILHYGYTFGSGTRLTVV.

V and J are TRBV5-4 and TRBJ2-3; 9 bases are a match to TRBD1. Germline CDR1 reads SGHNT; CDR2 reads YYREEE (reference sequence). Trimming took 0 bases from V and 3 from J; bases not matched to a gene: 5. This CDR3 comprises 16 residues. CDR3 in amino acids: CASSLAPGTGTDTQYF. The CDR3 bases are TGTGCCAGCAGCTTGGCCCCCGGGACAGGGACAGATACGCAGTATTTT.